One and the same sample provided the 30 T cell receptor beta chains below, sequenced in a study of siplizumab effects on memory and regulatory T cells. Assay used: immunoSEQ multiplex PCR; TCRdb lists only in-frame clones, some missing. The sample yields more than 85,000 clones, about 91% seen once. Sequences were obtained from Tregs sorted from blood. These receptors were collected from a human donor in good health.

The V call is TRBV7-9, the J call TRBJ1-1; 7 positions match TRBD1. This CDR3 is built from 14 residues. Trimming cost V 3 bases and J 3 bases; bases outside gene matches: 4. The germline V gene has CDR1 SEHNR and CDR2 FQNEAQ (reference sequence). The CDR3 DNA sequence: TGTGCCAGCAGCTTTGGGACAGAGCACACTGAAGCTTTCTTT. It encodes CASSFGTEHTEAFF.

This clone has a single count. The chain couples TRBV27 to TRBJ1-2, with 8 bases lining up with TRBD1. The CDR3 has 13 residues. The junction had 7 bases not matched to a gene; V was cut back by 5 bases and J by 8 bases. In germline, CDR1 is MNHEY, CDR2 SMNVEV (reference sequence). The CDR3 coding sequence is TGTGCCAGCAGTGGGGACAGGACGGCGGGCTACACCTTC. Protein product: CASSGDRTAGYTF.

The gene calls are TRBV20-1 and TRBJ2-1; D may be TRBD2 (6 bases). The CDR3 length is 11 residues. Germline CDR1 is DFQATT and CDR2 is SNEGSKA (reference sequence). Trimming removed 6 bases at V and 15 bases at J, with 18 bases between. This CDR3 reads CSALDTGRLFF. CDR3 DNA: TGCAGTGCCTTAGATACTGGGAGGCTGTTCTTC.

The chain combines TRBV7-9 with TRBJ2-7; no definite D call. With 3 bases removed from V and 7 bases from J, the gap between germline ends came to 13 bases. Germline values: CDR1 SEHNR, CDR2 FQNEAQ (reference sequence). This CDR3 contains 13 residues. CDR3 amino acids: CASSFAGFREQYF. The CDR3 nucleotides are TGTGCCAGCAGCTTCGCAGGATTCAGGGAGCAGTACTTC.

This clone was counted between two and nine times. In DNA form, the CDR3 reads TGTGCCAGCCACTCACTTCTGGGGGAAAAACTGTTTTTT. This codes for CASHSLLGEKLFF. This chain joins TRBV5-8 and TRBJ1-4; D not resolved. This CDR3 has 13 residues. The V end was cut by 7 bases, the J end by 8 bases, with 15 bases between. CDR1 and CDR2 (germline): SGHTS, YDEGEE.

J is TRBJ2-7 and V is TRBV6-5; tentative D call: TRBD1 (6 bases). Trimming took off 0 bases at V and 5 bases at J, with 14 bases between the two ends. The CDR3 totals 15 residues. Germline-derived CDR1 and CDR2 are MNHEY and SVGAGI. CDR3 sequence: CASSYSTGRSDEQYF. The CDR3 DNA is TGTGCCAGCAGTTACTCGACAGGTAGGAGCGACGAGCAGTACTTC.

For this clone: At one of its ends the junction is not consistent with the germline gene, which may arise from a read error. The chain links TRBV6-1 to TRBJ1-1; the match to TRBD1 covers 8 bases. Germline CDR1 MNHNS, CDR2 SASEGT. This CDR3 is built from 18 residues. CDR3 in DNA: TGTGCCAGCAGAGAAGGGACAGGCGGTCTTACCCCGAACACTGAAGCTTTCTTT. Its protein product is CASREGTGGLTPNTEAFF.

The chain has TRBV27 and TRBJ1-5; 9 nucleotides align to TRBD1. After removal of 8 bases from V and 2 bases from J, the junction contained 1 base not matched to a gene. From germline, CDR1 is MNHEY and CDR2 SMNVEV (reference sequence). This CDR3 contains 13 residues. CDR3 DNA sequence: TGTGCCAGCCGGGACAGGGGCAATCAGCCCCAGCATTTT. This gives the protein CASRDRGNQPQHF.

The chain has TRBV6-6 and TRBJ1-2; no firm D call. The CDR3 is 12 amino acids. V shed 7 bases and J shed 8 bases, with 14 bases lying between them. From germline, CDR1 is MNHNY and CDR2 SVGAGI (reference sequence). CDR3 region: CASTPYLSGYTF. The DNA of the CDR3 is TGTGCCAGCACTCCATATCTGAGCGGCTACACCTTC.

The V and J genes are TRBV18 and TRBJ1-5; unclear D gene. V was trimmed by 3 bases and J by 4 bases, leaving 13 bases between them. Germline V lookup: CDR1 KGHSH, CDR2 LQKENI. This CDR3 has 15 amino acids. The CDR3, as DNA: TGTGCCAGCTCACCCGCGGGCCAAGGGAATCAGCCCCAGCATTTT. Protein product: CASSPAGQGNQPQHF.

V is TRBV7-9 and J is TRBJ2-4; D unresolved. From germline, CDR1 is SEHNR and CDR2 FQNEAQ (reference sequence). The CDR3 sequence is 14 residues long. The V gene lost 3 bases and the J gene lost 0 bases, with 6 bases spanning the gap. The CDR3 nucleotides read TGTGCCAGCAGCTTTATACTAGCCAAAAACATTCAGTACTTC. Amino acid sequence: CASSFILAKNIQYF.

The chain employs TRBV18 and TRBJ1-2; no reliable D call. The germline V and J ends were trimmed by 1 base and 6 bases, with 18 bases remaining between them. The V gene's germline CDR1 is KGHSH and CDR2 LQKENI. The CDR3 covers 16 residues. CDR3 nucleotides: TGTGCCAGCTCACCACGGACGGACGGCCTGGGTGATGGCTACACCTTC. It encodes CASSPRTDGLGDGYTF.

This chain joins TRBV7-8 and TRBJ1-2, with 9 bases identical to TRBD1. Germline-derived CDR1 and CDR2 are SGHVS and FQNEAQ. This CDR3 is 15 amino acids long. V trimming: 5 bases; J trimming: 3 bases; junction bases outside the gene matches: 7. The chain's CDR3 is CASSPGGTGHYGYTF. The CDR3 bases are TGTGCCAGCAGCCCAGGTGGGACAGGGCACTATGGCTACACCTTC.

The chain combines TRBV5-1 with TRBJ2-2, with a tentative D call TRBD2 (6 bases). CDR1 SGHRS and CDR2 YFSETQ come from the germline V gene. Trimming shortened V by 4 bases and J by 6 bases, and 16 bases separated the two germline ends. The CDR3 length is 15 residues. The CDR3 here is CASSPGLAGAGELFF. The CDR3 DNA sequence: TGCGCCAGCAGCCCGGGACTCGCTGGCGCCGGGGAGCTGTTTTTT.

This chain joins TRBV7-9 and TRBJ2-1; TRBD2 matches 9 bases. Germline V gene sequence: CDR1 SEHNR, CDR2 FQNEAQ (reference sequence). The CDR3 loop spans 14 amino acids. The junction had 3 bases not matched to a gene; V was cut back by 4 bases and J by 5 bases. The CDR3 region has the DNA TGTGCCAGCAGCTCTAGCGGGAATCACAATGAGCAGTTCTTC. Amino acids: CASSSSGNHNEQFF.

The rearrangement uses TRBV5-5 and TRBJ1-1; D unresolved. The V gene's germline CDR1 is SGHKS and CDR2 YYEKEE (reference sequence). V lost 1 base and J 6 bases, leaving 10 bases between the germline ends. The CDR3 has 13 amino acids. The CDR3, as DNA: TGTGCCAGCAGCTTGTACAACACCCCTGAAGCTTTCTTT. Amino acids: CASSLYNTPEAFF.

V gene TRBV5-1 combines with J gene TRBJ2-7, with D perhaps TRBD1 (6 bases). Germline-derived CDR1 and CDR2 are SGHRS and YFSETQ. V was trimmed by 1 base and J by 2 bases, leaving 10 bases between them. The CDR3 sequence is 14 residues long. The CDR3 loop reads CASSLTGPTYEQYF. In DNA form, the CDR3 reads TGCGCCAGCAGCTTGACAGGGCCTACCTACGAGCAGTACTTC.

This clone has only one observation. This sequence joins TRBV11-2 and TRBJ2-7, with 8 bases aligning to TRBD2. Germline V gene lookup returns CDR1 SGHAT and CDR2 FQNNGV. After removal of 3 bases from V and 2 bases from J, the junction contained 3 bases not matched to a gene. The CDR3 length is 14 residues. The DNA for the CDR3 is TGTGCCAGCAGCTTTAGCGGGGCAACCTACGAGCAGTACTTC. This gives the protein CASSFSGATYEQYF.

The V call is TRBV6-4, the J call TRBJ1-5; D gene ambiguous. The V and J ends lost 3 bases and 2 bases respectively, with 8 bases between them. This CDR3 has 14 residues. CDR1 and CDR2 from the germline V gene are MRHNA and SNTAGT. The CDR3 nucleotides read TGTGCCAGCAGTGAACACACAGGCAATCAGCCCCAGCATTTT. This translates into CASSEHTGNQPQHF.

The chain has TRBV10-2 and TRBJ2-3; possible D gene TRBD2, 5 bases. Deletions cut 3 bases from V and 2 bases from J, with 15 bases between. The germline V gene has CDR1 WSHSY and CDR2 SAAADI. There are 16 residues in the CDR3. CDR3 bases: TGCGCCAGCAGTGAACCCCACTCCCGGGACACAGATACGCAGTATTTT. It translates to CASSEPHSRDTDTQYF.

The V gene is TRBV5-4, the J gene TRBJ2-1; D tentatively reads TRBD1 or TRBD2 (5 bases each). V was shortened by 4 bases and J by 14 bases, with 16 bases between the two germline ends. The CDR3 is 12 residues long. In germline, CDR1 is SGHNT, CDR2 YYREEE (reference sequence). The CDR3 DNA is TGTGCCAGCAGCCCGGGACCCCTAAATGAGTTCTTC. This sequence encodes CASSPGPLNEFF. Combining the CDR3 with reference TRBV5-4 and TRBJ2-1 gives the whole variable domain ETGVTQSPTHLIKTRGQQVTLRCSSQSGHNTVSWYQQALGQGPQFIFQYYREEENGRGNFPPRFSGLQFPNYSSELNVNALELDDSALYLCASSPGPLNEFFGPGTRLTVL.

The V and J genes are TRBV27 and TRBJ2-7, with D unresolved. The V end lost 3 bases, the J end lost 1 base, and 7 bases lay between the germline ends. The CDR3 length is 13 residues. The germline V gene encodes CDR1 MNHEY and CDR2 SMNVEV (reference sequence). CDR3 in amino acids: CASSLVGSYEQYF. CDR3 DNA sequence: TGTGCCAGCAGTTTGGTGGGTTCCTACGAGCAGTACTTC.

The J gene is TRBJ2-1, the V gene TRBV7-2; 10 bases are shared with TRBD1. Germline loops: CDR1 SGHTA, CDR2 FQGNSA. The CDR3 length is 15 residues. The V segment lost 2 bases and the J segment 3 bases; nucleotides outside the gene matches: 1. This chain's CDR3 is CASSLWDRGYNEQFF. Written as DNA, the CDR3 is TGTGCCAGCAGCTTATGGGACAGGGGCTACAATGAGCAGTTCTTC.

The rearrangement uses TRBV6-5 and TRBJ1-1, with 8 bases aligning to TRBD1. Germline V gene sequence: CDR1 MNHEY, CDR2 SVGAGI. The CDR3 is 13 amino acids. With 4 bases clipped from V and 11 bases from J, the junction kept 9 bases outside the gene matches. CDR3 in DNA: TGTGCCAGCAGTTCCTACAGGGGGTTTCGGGCTTTCTTT. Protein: CASSSYRGFRAFF.

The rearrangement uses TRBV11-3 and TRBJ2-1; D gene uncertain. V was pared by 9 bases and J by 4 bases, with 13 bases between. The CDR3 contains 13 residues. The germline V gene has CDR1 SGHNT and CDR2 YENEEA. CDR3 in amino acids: CASSEGDYNEQFF. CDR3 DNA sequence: TGTGCCAGTAGTGAAGGCGATTACAATGAGCAGTTCTTC. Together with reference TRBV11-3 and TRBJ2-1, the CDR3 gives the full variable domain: EAGVVQSPRYKIIEKKQPVAFWCNPISGHNTLYWYLQNLGQGPELLIRYENEEAVDDSQLPKDRFSAERLKGVDSTLKIQPAELGDSAVYLCASSEGDYNEQFFGPGTRLTVL.

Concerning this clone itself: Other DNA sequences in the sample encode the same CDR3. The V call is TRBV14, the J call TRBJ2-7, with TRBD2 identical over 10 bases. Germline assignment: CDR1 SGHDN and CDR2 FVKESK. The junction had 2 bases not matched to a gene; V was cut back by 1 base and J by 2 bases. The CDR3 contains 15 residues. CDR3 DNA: TGTGCCAGCAGCCAAGGACTAGCGGGCCCCTACGAGCAGTACTTC. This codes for CASSQGLAGPYEQYF.

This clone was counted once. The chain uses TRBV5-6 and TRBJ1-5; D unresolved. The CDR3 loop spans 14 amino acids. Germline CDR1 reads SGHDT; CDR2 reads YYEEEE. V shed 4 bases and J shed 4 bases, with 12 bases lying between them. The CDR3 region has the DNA TGTGCCAGCAGCGCGGGCAGGATTAATCAGCCCCAGCATTTT. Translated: CASSAGRINQPQHF.

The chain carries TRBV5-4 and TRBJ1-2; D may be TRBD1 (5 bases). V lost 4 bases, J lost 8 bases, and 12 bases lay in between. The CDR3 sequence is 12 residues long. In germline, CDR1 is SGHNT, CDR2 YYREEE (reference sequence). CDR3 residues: CASSPGGWGYTF. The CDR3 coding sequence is TGTGCCAGCAGCCCCGGGGGATGGGGCTACACCTTC. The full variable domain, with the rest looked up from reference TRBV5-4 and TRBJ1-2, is ETGVTQSPTHLIKTRGQQVTLRCSSQSGHNTVSWYQQALGQGPQFIFQYYREEENGRGNFPPRFSGLQFPNYSSELNVNALELDDSALYLCASSPGGWGYTFGSGTRLTVV.

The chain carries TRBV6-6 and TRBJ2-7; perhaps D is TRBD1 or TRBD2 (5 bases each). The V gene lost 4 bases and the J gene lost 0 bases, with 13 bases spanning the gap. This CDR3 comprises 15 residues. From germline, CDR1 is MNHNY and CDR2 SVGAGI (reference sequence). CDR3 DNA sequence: TGTGCCAGCAGTTCCTCGGGACGTGGCTCCTACGAGCAGTACTTC. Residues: CASSSSGRGSYEQYF.

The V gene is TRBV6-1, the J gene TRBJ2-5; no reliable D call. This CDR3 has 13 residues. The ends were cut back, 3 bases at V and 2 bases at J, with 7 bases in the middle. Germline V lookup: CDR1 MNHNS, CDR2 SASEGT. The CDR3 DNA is TGTGCCAGCAGTGATTGGGGTCAAGAGACCCAGTACTTC. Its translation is CASSDWGQETQYF.